Following are 19 T cell receptor beta chains from one sample sequenced in a study of shared clonotypes between healthy human individuals. Some clones are missing from TCRdb's copy, which holds only in-frame ones; the method was immunoSEQ multiplex PCR. The repertoire includes around 1 million clones, around 80% of them detected once, and around 1.5% sits in the top ten. Sequencing was performed on memory CD4+ T cells sorted from blood. Subset in this sample: CD45RA-negative fraction. Source of these receptors: a man between 18 and 29 years old in good health.

This chain connects TRBV25-1 to TRBJ1-4; 8 bases fit TRBD1. V was pared by 2 bases and J by 8 bases, with 13 bases of the junction left unmatched. CDR3 length equals 17 residues. Germline V CDR1 and CDR2: MGHDK, SYGVNS. CDR3 protein: CASSERRTGRREEKLFF. The DNA of the CDR3 is TGTGCCAGCAGTGAACGAAGGACAGGGCGCCGGGAGGAAAAACTGTTTTTT.

The chain recombines TRBV7-2 with TRBJ2-6; D is unresolved. Germline CDR1 reads SGHTA; CDR2 reads FQGNSA. Deletions cut 1 base from V and 0 bases from J, with 7 bases between. The CDR3 loop spans 16 amino acids. CDR3 DNA: TGTGCCAGCAGCTTAGACCACAACTCTGGGGCCAACGTCCTGACTTTC. This translates into CASSLDHNSGANVLTF.

With respect to this clone: This may stem from a read error, because a much larger clone lies one nucleotide away. The rearrangement uses TRBV15 and TRBJ1-6; a weak D match, TRBD1 (5 bases). The CDR3 totals 13 residues. Per the germline V gene, CDR1 is LNHNV and CDR2 is YYDKDF (reference sequence). This CDR3 is CVTSSDSNSPLHF. CDR3 sequence (DNA): TGTGTCACCAGCAGTGACAGCAATTCACCCCTCCACTTT.

The chain is built from TRBV4-1 and TRBJ1-4, with TRBD1 matching 12 bases. V shed 4 bases and J 3 bases; nucleotides not matched to a gene: 3. Germline V gene data show CDR1 as MGHRA and CDR2 as YSYEKL. CDR3 size: 16 residues. CDR3 coding DNA: TGCGCCAGCAGCCGGGACAGGGGGCGGCCTAATGAAAAACTGTTTTTT. Translated: CASSRDRGRPNEKLFF.

A single count supports this clone. The chain couples TRBV5-6 to TRBJ2-1, with a weak D call TRBD2 (6 bases). The CDR3 spans 14 residues. Trimming pared 4 bases from V and 6 bases from J, leaving 14 bases between. The germline gives CDR1 SGHDT, CDR2 YYEEEE. CDR3 region: CASSPIGAGNEQFF. CDR3 nucleotides: TGTGCCAGCAGCCCCATAGGAGCGGGCAATGAGCAGTTCTTC.

The rearrangement links TRBV27 to TRBJ1-6, with 9 bases identical to TRBD1. The V segment lost 5 bases and the J segment 9 bases; nucleotides outside the gene matches: 11. In germline, CDR1 is MNHEY, CDR2 SMNVEV (reference sequence). CDR3 size: 16 residues. The CDR3 loop reads CASSPSPGTGSSPLHF. In DNA form, the CDR3 reads TGTGCCAGCAGTCCCTCCCCCGGGACAGGGAGTTCACCCCTCCACTTT.

The V and J genes are TRBV5-8 and TRBJ2-1, with 10 bases identical to TRBD2. This CDR3 has 16 amino acids. V trimming: 2 bases; J trimming: 4 bases; junction bases outside the gene matches: 6. Germline V gene sequence: CDR1 SGHTS, CDR2 YDEGEE. CDR3 nucleotide sequence: TGTGCCAGCAGCTTCTCCCGAGCGGGGGGGTACAATGAGCAGTTCTTC. Translated, it gives CASSFSRAGGYNEQFF.

For this clone: This specimen includes other DNA sequences encoding the same CDR3. The chain has TRBV29-1 and TRBJ1-2; tentative D call: TRBD1 (5 bases). V dropped 7 bases and J dropped 7 bases, with 13 bases sitting between them. The CDR3 contains 11 residues. Germline V lookup: CDR1 SQVTM, CDR2 ANQGSEA. CDR3 loop: CSAVARAGYTF. The DNA for the CDR3 is TGCAGCGCGGTGGCCAGGGCTGGCTACACCTTC.

J is TRBJ1-6 and V is TRBV19; no clear D. The germline V gene has CDR1 LNHDA and CDR2 SQIVND (reference sequence). The CDR3 extends over 15 amino acids. V was pared by 3 bases and J by 7 bases, with 13 bases between. This CDR3 reads CASSIDRSRNSPLHF. The CDR3 bases are TGTGCCAGTAGTATCGATCGCTCACGGAATTCACCCCTCCACTTT.

This clone was seen ten or more times. The J gene is TRBJ1-5, the V gene TRBV19; D might be TRBD1 (5 bases). Germline-derived CDR1 and CDR2 are LNHDA and SQIVND (reference sequence). The CDR3 runs to 14 residues. V was clipped by 3 bases and J by 9 bases, with 15 bases between them. The CDR3 bases are TGTGCCAGTAGTATCCGAGGGGAAATTGCGCCCCAGCATTTT. Translating it yields CASSIRGEIAPQHF.

This chain uses TRBV5-1 with TRBJ1-6, with 9 bases that match TRBD1. The CDR3 length is 13 residues. Germline trimming cut 0 bases from V and 15 bases from J; bases unmatched to any gene: 4. Germline V gives CDR1 SGHRS, CDR2 YFSETQ. As DNA, the CDR3 is TGCGCCAGCAGCTTGGAGGGACAGGGAAGCCTCCACTTT. Translated: CASSLEGQGSLHF.

This rearrangement joins TRBV2 to TRBJ1-2; 10 bases are a match to TRBD1. This CDR3 spans 13 amino acids. With 4 bases clipped from V and 7 bases from J, the junction kept 3 bases outside the gene matches. The germline gives CDR1 SNHLY, CDR2 FYNNEI. The CDR3 sequence is CASSARTGGGYTF. The CDR3 DNA reads as TGTGCCAGCAGTGCTAGGACAGGGGGTGGCTACACCTTC.

The CDR3 loop is CASSLGGGAYALNSPLHF. The CDR3, as DNA: TGTGCCAGCAGCTTGGGAGGGGGCGCGTATGCCCTTAATTCACCCCTCCACTTT. The V and J genes are TRBV5-4 and TRBJ1-6; 7 bases are a match to TRBD1. The CDR3 length is 18 residues. The trim removed 0 bases at V and 6 bases at J, leaving 12 bases unmatched. Germline CDR1 and CDR2: SGHNT and YYREEE (reference sequence).

The genes are TRBV4-2 and TRBJ2-5; D is unresolved. Trimming cost V 0 bases and J 10 bases, with 18 bases left between them. The CDR3 is made up of 15 amino acids. Per the germline V gene, CDR1 is LGHNA and CDR2 is YNFKEQ. For the CDR3, the DNA is TGTGCCAGCAGCCAAGATGGAAATAGCAGAGATAGCCAGTACTTC. Its translation is CASSQDGNSRDSQYF.

The count of this clone is one. The J gene is TRBJ2-7, the V gene TRBV18; D gene ambiguous. CDR3 size: 13 residues. Germline CDR1 and CDR2: KGHSH and LQKENI. Trimming took off 3 bases at V and 5 bases at J, with 11 bases between the two ends. The CDR3 DNA reads TGTGCCAGCTCACCTACGCGGCTAGACGAGCAGTACTTC. It encodes CASSPTRLDEQYF. Full variable domain (remainder filled in from reference TRBV18 and TRBJ2-7): NAGVMQNPRHLVRRRGQEARLRCSPMKGHSHVYWYRQLPEEGLKFMVYLQKENIIDESGMPKERFSAEFPKEGPSILRIQQVVRGDSAAYFCASSPTRLDEQYFGPGTRLTVT.

This clone was observed a single time. The chain joins TRBV9 to TRBJ2-1; the match to TRBD2 covers 9 bases. Germline V gives CDR1 SGDLS, CDR2 YYNGEE. This CDR3 is built from 15 residues. V lost 5 bases and J lost 5; bases outside the gene matches: 8. CDR3 amino acids: CASSYSGSPNNEQFF. CDR3 DNA: TGTGCCAGCAGTTATAGCGGGAGCCCCAACAATGAGCAGTTCTTC.

Concerning this clone: Additional DNA sequences in this sample encode the identical CDR3. J is TRBJ2-1 and V is TRBV28; 10 bases line up with TRBD2. The germline V gene has CDR1 MDHEN and CDR2 SYDVKM. CDR3 length: 14 amino acids. V was pared by 8 bases and J by 2 bases, with 3 bases of the junction left unmatched. The CDR3 sequence is CASGTSGTYNEQFF. CDR3 DNA sequence: TGTGCCAGCGGAACTAGCGGGACCTACAATGAGCAGTTCTTC. The full variable domain, completed using reference TRBV28 and TRBJ2-1, is DVKVTQSSRYLVKRTGEKVFLECVQDMDHENMFWYRQDPGLGLRLIYFSYDVKMKEKGDIPEGYSVSREKKERFSLILESASTNQTSMYLCASGTSGTYNEQFFGPGTRLTVL.

This clone was seen once. The chain combines TRBV28 with TRBJ1-4; D gene ambiguous. This CDR3 is 16 amino acids long. Germline CDR1 and CDR2: MDHEN and SYDVKM. With 8 bases removed from V and 4 bases from J, the gap between germline ends came to 20 bases. The CDR3 spells CASGRLSKGLNEKLFF. The CDR3 coding sequence is TGTGCCAGCGGTCGCCTCAGTAAGGGCCTTAATGAAAAACTGTTTTTT.

This clone turned up a few times. The chain uses TRBV15 and TRBJ2-7; D not certain. Germline assignment: CDR1 LNHNV and CDR2 YYDKDF (reference sequence). V was shortened by 5 bases and J by 6 bases, with 14 bases between the two germline ends. The CDR3 totals 13 residues. Written as DNA, the CDR3 is TGTGCCACCAGCCGAGTGCTCTTGGGCGAGCAGTACTTC. This codes for CATSRVLLGEQYF.